The source of this TCR beta chain is a study of shared clonotypes between healthy human individuals. Study-wide results and limits: Clonotypes not shared had lower generation probabilities than those common to all four donors.

A note on this clone: What it binds is not known.

Looked up from germline, CDR1 is SEHNR and CDR2 is FQNEAQ (reference sequence). The junction had 14 bases not matched to a gene; V was cut back by 5 bases and J by 5 bases. The CDR3 runs 17 residues. Assay used: immunoSEQ multiplex PCR; TCRdb lists only in-frame clones, some missing. This sample has about 1,500,000 clones, with roughly 96% found just once. The sequenced sample was naive CD4+ T cells sorted from blood. Subset meaning: CD45RA+ positively selected. This TCR was sampled from a young man in good health. The chain links TRBV7-9 to TRBJ2-3; 9 positions match TRBD1. The CDR3 DNA reads as TGTGCCAGCAGCGCGGGAGCCACAGGGGGCGGAGGAGATACGCAGTATTTT. Protein: CASSAGATGGGGDTQYF.